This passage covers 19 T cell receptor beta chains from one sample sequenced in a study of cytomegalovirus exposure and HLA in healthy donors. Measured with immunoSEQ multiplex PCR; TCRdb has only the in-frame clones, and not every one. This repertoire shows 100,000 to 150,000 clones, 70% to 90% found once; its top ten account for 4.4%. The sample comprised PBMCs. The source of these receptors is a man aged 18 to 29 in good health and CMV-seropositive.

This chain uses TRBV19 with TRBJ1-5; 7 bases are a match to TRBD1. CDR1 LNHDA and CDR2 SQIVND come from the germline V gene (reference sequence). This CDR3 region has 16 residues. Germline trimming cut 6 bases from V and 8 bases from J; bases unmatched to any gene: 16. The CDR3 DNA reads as TGTGCCAGTAGAGAGATGGACAGGTCATCAGGGAAGCCCCAGCATTTT. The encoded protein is CASREMDRSSGKPQHF.

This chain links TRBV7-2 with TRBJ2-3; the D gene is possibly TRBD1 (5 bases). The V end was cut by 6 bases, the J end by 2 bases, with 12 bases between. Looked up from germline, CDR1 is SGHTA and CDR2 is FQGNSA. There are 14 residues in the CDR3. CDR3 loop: CASRYRQTTDTQYF. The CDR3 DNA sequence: TGTGCCAGCAGGTACAGGCAGACCACAGATACGCAGTATTTT. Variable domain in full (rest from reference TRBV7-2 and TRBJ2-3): GAGVSQSPSNKVTEKGKDVELRCDPISGHTALYWYRQSLGQGLEFLIYFQGNSAPDKSGLPSDRFSAERTGGSVSTLTIQRTQQEDSAVYLCASRYRQTTDTQYFGPGTRLTVL.

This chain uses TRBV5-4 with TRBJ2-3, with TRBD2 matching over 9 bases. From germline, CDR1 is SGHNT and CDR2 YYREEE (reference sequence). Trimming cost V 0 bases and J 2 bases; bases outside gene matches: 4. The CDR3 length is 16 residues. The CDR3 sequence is CASSLAGTSYTDTQYF. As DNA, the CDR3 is TGTGCCAGCAGCTTGGCCGGGACTAGCTACACAGATACGCAGTATTTT. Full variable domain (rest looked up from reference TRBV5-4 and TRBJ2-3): ETGVTQSPTHLIKTRGQQVTLRCSSQSGHNTVSWYQQALGQGPQFIFQYYREEENGRGNFPPRFSGLQFPNYSSELNVNALELDDSALYLCASSLAGTSYTDTQYFGPGTRLTVL.

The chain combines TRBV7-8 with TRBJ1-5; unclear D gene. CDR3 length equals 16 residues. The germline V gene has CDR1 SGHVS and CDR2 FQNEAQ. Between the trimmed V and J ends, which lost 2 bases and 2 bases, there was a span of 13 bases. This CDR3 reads CASSLTPQPGNQPQHF. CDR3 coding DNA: TGTGCCAGCAGCTTAACCCCACAGCCGGGCAATCAGCCCCAGCATTTT.

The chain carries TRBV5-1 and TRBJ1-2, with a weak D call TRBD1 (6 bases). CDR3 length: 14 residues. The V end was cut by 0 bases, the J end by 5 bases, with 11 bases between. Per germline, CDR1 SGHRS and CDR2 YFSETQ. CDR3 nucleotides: TGCGCCAGCAGCTTGGAACAGGGAGGGTATGGCTACACCTTC. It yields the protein CASSLEQGGYGYTF.

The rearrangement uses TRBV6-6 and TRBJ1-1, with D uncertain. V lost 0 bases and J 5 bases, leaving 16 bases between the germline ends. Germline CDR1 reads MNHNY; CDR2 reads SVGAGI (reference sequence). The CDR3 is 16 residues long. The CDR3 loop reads CASSYSRASRGTEAFF. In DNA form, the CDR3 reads TGTGCCAGCAGTTACTCGCGGGCCTCTCGGGGTACTGAAGCTTTCTTT.

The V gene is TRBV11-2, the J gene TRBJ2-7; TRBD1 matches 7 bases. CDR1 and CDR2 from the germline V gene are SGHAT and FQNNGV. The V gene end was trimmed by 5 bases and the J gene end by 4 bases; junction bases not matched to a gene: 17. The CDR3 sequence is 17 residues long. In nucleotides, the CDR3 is TGTGCCAGCAGCCCTATCTCTCGACAGGGCCGGGGTTACGAGCAGTACTTC. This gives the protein CASSPISRQGRGYEQYF.

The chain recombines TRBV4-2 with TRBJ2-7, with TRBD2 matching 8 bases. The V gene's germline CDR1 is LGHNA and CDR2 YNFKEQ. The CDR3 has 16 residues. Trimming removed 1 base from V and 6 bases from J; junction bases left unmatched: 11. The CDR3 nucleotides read TGTGCCAGCAGCCAAGTCGGAGCGGGGGAGGACCGCGAGCAGTACTTC. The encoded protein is CASSQVGAGEDREQYF.

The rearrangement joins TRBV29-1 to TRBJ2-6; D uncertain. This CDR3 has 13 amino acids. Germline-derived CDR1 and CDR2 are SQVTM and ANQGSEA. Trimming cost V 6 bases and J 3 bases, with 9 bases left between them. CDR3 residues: CSVPGNGANVLTF. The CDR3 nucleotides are TGCAGCGTGCCGGGTAATGGGGCCAACGTCCTGACTTTC.

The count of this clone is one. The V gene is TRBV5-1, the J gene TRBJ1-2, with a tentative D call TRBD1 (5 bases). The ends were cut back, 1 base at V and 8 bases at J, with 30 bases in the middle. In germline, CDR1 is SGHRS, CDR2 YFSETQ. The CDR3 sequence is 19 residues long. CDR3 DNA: TGCGCCAGCAGCTTGCGGTCGTTAGGTGGCGGGGCTACGGGAAGAGGCTACACCTTC. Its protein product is CASSLRSLGGGATGRGYTF.

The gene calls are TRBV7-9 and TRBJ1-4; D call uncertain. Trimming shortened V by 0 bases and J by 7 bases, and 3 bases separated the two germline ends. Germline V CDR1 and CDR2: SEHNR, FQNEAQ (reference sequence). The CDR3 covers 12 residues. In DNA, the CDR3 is TGTGCCAGCAGCTTAGCGGCTGAAAAACTGTTTTTT. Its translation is CASSLAAEKLFF.

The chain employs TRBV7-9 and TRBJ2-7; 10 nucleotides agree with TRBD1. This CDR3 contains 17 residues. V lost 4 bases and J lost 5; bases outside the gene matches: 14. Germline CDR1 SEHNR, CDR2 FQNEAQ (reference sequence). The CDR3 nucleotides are TGTGCCAGCAGCTACAGCTTATCCGGGACAGGGGTACACGAGCAGTACTTC. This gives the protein CASSYSLSGTGVHEQYF.

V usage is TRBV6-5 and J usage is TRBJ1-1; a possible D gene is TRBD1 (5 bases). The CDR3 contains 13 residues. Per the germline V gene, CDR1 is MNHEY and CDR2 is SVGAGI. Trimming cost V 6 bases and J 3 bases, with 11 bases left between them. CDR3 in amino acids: CASRLKGYTEAFF. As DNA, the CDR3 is TGTGCCAGCAGGCTAAAGGGGTACACTGAAGCTTTCTTT.

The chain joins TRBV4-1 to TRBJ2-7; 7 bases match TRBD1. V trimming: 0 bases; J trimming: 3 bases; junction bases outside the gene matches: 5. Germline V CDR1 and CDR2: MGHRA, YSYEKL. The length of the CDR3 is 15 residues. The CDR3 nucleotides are TGCGCCAGCAGCCAAGACGGCAGGGGGAGCTACGAGCAGTACTTC. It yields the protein CASSQDGRGSYEQYF.

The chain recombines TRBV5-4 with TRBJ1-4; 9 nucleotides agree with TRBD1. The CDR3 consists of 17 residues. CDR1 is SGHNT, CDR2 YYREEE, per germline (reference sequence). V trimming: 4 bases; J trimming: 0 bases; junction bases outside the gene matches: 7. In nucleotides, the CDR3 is TGTGCCAGCAGCCCGGGGACAGGGATCTCAACTAATGAAAAACTGTTTTTT. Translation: CASSPGTGISTNEKLFF.

CDR3 loop: CASSIDGYTEAFF. CDR3 DNA: TGTGCCAGTAGTATAGATGGCTACACTGAAGCTTTCTTT. The V and J genes are TRBV19 and TRBJ1-1, with unresolved D. Trimming took off 0 bases at V and 3 bases at J, with 5 bases between the two ends. Germline V gives CDR1 LNHDA, CDR2 SQIVND (reference sequence). CDR3 length: 13 amino acids.

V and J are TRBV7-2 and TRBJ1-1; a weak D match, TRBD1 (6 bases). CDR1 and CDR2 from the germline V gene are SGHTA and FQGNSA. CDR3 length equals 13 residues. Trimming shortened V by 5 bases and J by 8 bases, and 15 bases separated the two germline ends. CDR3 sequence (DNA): TGTGCCAGCAGCGTAGTGCGGGGGCGCGAAGCTTTCTTT. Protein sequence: CASSVVRGREAFF. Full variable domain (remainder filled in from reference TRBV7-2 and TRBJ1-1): GAGVSQSPSNKVTEKGKDVELRCDPISGHTALYWYRQSLGQGLEFLIYFQGNSAPDKSGLPSDRFSAERTGGSVSTLTIQRTQQEDSAVYLCASSVVRGREAFFGQGTRLTVV.

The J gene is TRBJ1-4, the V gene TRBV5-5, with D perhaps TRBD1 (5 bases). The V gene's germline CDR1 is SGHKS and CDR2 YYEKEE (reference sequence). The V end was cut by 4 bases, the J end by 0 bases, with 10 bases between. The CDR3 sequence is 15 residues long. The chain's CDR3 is CASSPGGSTNEKLFF. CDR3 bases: TGTGCCAGCAGCCCGGGGGGATCAACTAATGAAAAACTGTTTTTT.

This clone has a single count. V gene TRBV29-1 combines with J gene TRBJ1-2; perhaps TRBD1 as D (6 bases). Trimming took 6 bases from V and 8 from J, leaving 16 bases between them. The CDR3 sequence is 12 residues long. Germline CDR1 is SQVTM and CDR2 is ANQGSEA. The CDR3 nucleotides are TGCAGCGTCAGACAGGTTCGAGCCGGCTACACCTTC. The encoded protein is CSVRQVRAGYTF.